The 19 T cell receptor beta chains in this list originate from one sample, sequenced in a study of cytomegalovirus exposure and HLA in healthy donors. The PCR made use of 60 Vbeta and 13 Jbeta primers. Profiling relied on immunoSEQ multiplex PCR, and the TCRdb table lists in-frame clones only, not all of them. Among a few hundred thousand clones listed, about 80% were seen once. Source material: PBMCs. The receptors originated from a girl aged 10-17 years in good health and CMV-seronegative.

The rearrangement joins TRBV6-5 to TRBJ2-1, with 8 bases that match TRBD2. Losses at the gene ends were 4 bases for V and 7 bases for J; bases not matched to a gene: 12. The germline gives CDR1 MNHEY, CDR2 SVGAGI. The CDR3 contains 16 residues. In nucleotides, the CDR3 is TGTGCCAGCAGTTTACTAGGACTAGCAATGATAAATGAGCAGTTCTTC. It codes for CASSLLGLAMINEQFF.

J is TRBJ2-3 and V is TRBV6-5; 7 bases map to TRBD2. The CDR3 is 15 residues long. V lost 6 bases and J lost 3; bases outside the gene matches: 9. Germline loops: CDR1 MNHEY, CDR2 SVGAGI. CDR3: CASRLGGVGTDTQYF. DNA of the CDR3: TGTGCCAGCAGGCTGGGAGGGGTAGGGACAGATACGCAGTATTTT.

This clone was detected a few times. This chain joins TRBV6-1 and TRBJ1-5; no clear D. Trimming cost V 0 bases and J 5 bases, with 8 bases left between them. CDR1 is MNHNS, CDR2 SASEGT, per germline. CDR3 length: 14 amino acids. The CDR3 spells CASSEAPLDQPQHF. CDR3 coding DNA: TGTGCCAGCAGTGAAGCCCCACTCGATCAGCCCCAGCATTTT.

The chain carries TRBV7-8 and TRBJ1-1; D is unclear. CDR1 is SGHVS, CDR2 FQNEAQ, per germline. The CDR3 is 15 residues long. Trimming stripped 1 base from V and 12 bases from J, with 21 bases between. CDR3 nucleotides: TGTGCCAGCAGCTTAGAGCGGACTCCAGGTCAGAGTCCTTTCTTT. It specifies CASSLERTPGQSPFF.

The chain employs TRBV6-1 and TRBJ2-7; perhaps TRBD1 as D (5 bases). V was shortened by 10 bases and J by 0 bases, with 13 bases between the two germline ends. Germline V gives CDR1 MNHNS, CDR2 SASEGT. The CDR3 contains 13 residues. In DNA, the CDR3 is TGTGCCACCACAGGTGGAAGCTCCTACGAGCAGTACTTC. Amino acids: CATTGGSSYEQYF.

This chain connects TRBV6-6 to TRBJ1-4; D gene uncertain. The CDR3 sequence is 14 residues long. Trimming cost V 5 bases and J 8 bases, with 15 bases left between them. The germline gives CDR1 MNHNY, CDR2 SVGAGI (reference sequence). The CDR3 region has the DNA TGTGCCAGCAGTCAACTCCTTCAAAACGAAAAACTGTTTTTT. Translating gives CASSQLLQNEKLFF.

The chain joins TRBV15 to TRBJ2-7; unclear D gene. Germline CDR1 is LNHNV and CDR2 is YYDKDF (reference sequence). The CDR3 has 14 residues. Trimming removed 0 bases at V and 2 bases at J, with 8 bases between. This chain's CDR3 is CATSRDLGTYEQYF. For the CDR3, the DNA is TGTGCCACCAGCAGAGATCTGGGCACCTACGAGCAGTACTTC.

The chain recombines TRBV2 with TRBJ1-1; no definite D call. This CDR3 comprises 15 residues. Per germline, CDR1 SNHLY and CDR2 FYNNEI. V lost 6 bases and J 1 base, leaving 15 bases between the germline ends. The CDR3 nucleotides read TGTGCCAGCAGGTCGCTCACGCCGGGGAACACTGAAGCTTTCTTT. Translation: CASRSLTPGNTEAFF. Based on the CDR3 plus reference TRBV2 and TRBJ1-1, the full variable domain is EPEVTQTPSHQVTQMGQEVILRCVPISNHLYFYWYRQILGQKVEFLVSFYNNEISEKSEIFDDQFSVERPDGSNFTLKIRSTKLEDSAMYFCASRSLTPGNTEAFFGQGTRLTVV.

The chain joins TRBV11-3 to TRBJ1-1; the D gene is possibly TRBD1 (5 bases). CDR1 SGHNT and CDR2 YENEEA come from the germline V gene. CDR3 size: 16 residues. The V gene lost 3 bases and the J gene lost 0 bases, with 14 bases spanning the gap. CDR3 in amino acids: CASSFIETVMNTEAFF. The CDR3 DNA reads TGTGCCAGCAGCTTCATTGAGACAGTCATGAACACTGAAGCTTTCTTT. The variable domain in full, completed from reference TRBV11-3 and TRBJ1-1, reads EAGVVQSPRYKIIEKKQPVAFWCNPISGHNTLYWYLQNLGQGPELLIRYENEEAVDDSQLPKDRFSAERLKGVDSTLKIQPAELGDSAVYLCASSFIETVMNTEAFFGQGTRLTVV.

The chain recombines TRBV11-2 with TRBJ2-7, with a possible D match to TRBD2 (5 bases). V was shortened by 2 bases and J by 7 bases, with 15 bases between the two germline ends. Per the germline V gene, CDR1 is SGHAT and CDR2 is FQNNGV. The CDR3 loop spans 14 amino acids. The CDR3 DNA is TGTGCCAGCAGCTTAAGCGGCAGAGGCCGTGAGCAGTACTTC. Translating gives CASSLSGRGREQYF.

The rearrangement joins TRBV2 to TRBJ1-2, with TRBD1 matching 7 bases. V lost 3 bases to trimming and J lost 6 bases; unmatched junction nucleotides: 7. Germline V gene lookup returns CDR1 SNHLY and CDR2 FYNNEI. The CDR3 is 14 residues long. DNA for the CDR3: TGTGCCAGCAGTGACAGACTCGACAGGGATGGCTACACCTTC. Its protein product is CASSDRLDRDGYTF. The variable domain in full, completed from reference TRBV2 and TRBJ1-2, reads EPEVTQTPSHQVTQMGQEVILRCVPISNHLYFYWYRQILGQKVEFLVSFYNNEISEKSEIFDDQFSVERPDGSNFTLKIRSTKLEDSAMYFCASSDRLDRDGYTFGSGTRLTVV.

The chain carries TRBV5-4 and TRBJ2-7; 7 positions agree with TRBD2. The ends lost 1 base at V and 0 bases at J; junction bases unmatched: 4. This CDR3 has 15 residues. Germline lookup yields CDR1 SGHNT and CDR2 YYREEE (reference sequence). CDR3 DNA sequence: TGTGCCAGCAGCTTGACAGCGGGAATCTCCTACGAGCAGTACTTC. It translates to CASSLTAGISYEQYF.

This rearrangement joins TRBV4-2 to TRBJ1-6; unclear D gene. V shed 0 bases and J shed 10 bases, with 7 bases lying between them. CDR3 length: 13 amino acids. The germline V gene encodes CDR1 LGHNA and CDR2 YNFKEQ. CDR3 in amino acids: CASSQDPRSPLHF. The CDR3 nucleotides read TGTGCCAGCAGCCAAGATCCCCGGTCACCCCTCCACTTT.

The genes are TRBV28 and TRBJ1-4, with 7 bases identical to TRBD1. After removal of 2 bases from V and 2 bases from J, the junction contained 5 bases not matched to a gene. Germline CDR1 is MDHEN and CDR2 is SYDVKM. The CDR3 sequence is 16 residues long. The CDR3 region has the DNA TGTGCCAGCAGTTTAGGGCAGGGGGTTACTAATGAAAAACTGTTTTTT. Its protein product is CASSLGQGVTNEKLFF. The complete variable domain, with remaining parts taken from reference TRBV28 and TRBJ1-4, reads DVKVTQSSRYLVKRTGEKVFLECVQDMDHENMFWYRQDPGLGLRLIYFSYDVKMKEKGDIPEGYSVSREKKERFSLILESASTNQTSMYLCASSLGQGVTNEKLFFGSGTQLSVL.

V gene TRBV15 combines with J gene TRBJ1-2; 11 bases map to TRBD1. Germline V CDR1 and CDR2: LNHNV, YYDKDF (reference sequence). V shed 7 bases and J 5 bases; nucleotides not matched to a gene: 9. The CDR3 length is 15 residues. The CDR3, as DNA: TGTGCCACCACCCCAAGGGACAGGGGGTCGTATGGCTACACCTTC. It specifies CATTPRDRGSYGYTF.

The rearrangement uses TRBV29-1 and TRBJ2-6; D might be TRBD2 (7 bases). Trimming cost V 3 bases and J 1 base, with 19 bases left between them. Germline lookup yields CDR1 SQVTM and CDR2 ANQGSEA. This CDR3 spans 18 amino acids. The CDR3 DNA is TGCAGCGTTGATCGTGGTAGGGGGGAGGGTTCTGGGGCCAACGTCCTGACTTTC. Encoded protein: CSVDRGRGEGSGANVLTF.

The chain recombines TRBV7-6 with TRBJ2-7, with unresolved D. Trimming stripped 1 base from V and 0 bases from J, with 10 bases between. The CDR3 consists of 15 residues. CDR1 is SGHVS and CDR2 is FNYEAQ in the germline V gene. In DNA form, the CDR3 reads TGTGCCAGCAGCTTAGATCCTCCGGTCTCCTACGAGCAGTACTTC. Its protein product is CASSLDPPVSYEQYF.

The chain joins TRBV6-5 to TRBJ2-1; 10 nucleotides line up with TRBD1. The CDR3 sequence is 15 residues long. V trimming: 6 bases; J trimming: 3 bases; junction bases outside the gene matches: 5. Per the germline V gene, CDR1 is MNHEY and CDR2 is SVGAGI. The CDR3 bases are TGTGCCAGCAGCTGGGACAGGGGAATCTACAATGAGCAGTTCTTC. Protein: CASSWDRGIYNEQFF.

This chain joins TRBV20-1 and TRBJ2-3; 8 nucleotides line up with TRBD2. From germline, CDR1 is DFQATT and CDR2 SNEGSKA (reference sequence). The CDR3 has 11 residues. J gave up 7 bases and V 6 bases, and 3 bases lay outside the gene matches. Here the CDR3 reads CSATGGYTQYF. CDR3 nucleotide sequence: TGCAGTGCCACGGGGGGGTATACGCAGTATTTT.